A single sample gave rise to the 10 T cell receptor beta chains below, sequenced in a study of CD8+CD57+ T cells in acquired aplastic anemia. For CDR3 and TCR beta VDJ profiling, genomic DNA was the template used. TCRdb independently ran MiXCR on the reads; one entry per CDR3 protein. The table shows roughly 86,000 distinct CDR3 sequences, with around 42% occurring only once. What was sequenced was sorted CD4+, CD8+, or CD8+CD57+ T cells (not recorded which) from PBMCs. The receptors stem from a human donor in good health, serving as a control.

This clonotype was seen repeatedly, ten times or more. The rearrangement links TRBV27 to TRBJ2-7; tentatively, D is TRBD2 (6 bases). The length of the CDR3 is 14 residues. With 6 bases removed from V and 6 bases from J, the gap between germline ends came to 18 bases. Germline V gene data show CDR1 as MNHEY and CDR2 as SMNVEV (reference sequence). The CDR3: CASSQGVSGVEQYF. CDR3 nucleotide sequence: TGTGCCAGCAGCCAGGGAGTTAGCGGCGTCGAGCAGTACTTC.

The V call is TRBV29-1, the J call TRBJ1-1; 7 bases match TRBD1. Trimming removed 3 bases from V and 5 bases from J; junction bases left unmatched: 6. The CDR3 length is 13 residues. CDR1 is SQVTM and CDR2 is ANQGSEA in the germline V gene. CDR3 sequence reads: CSVDRQGDTEAFF. CDR3 bases: TGCAGCGTTGATCGACAGGGAGATACTGAAGCTTTCTTT.

The V gene is TRBV7-8, the J gene TRBJ2-1, with 8 bases aligning to TRBD1. CDR1 and CDR2 (germline): SGHVS, FQNEAQ. The CDR3 is 16 amino acids. The V and J ends lost 5 bases and 1 base, in that order; junction bases with no gene match: 7. CDR3 protein: CASSPMRQGSYNEQFF. As DNA, the CDR3 is TGTGCCAGCAGCCCCATGAGACAGGGGTCCTACAATGAGCAGTTCTTC.

This chain links TRBV14 with TRBJ1-2; TRBD1 matches at 7 bases. Germline CDR1 and CDR2: SGHDN and FVKESK. This CDR3 has 15 residues. J gave up 1 base and V 4 bases, and 6 bases lay outside the gene matches. CDR3 coding DNA: TGTGCCAGCAGCCGCGACAGGGCCCTTAACTATGGCTACACCTTC. Translating gives CASSRDRALNYGYTF. The complete variable domain, with remaining parts taken from reference TRBV14 and TRBJ1-2, reads EAGVTQFPSHSVIEKGQTVTLRCDPISGHDNLYWYRRVMGKEIKFLLHFVKESKQDESGMPNNRFLAERTGGTYSTLKVQPAELEDSGVYFCASSRDRALNYGYTFGSGTRLTVV.

CDR3 sequence: CAANRGSYEQYF. The CDR3 DNA reads TGTGCCGCAAACAGGGGGAGCTACGAGCAGTACTTC. The V call is TRBV10-3, the J call TRBJ2-7, with 8 positions matching TRBD1. The V gene end was trimmed by 11 bases and the J gene end by 3 bases; junction bases not matched to a gene: 6. CDR1 ENHRY and CDR2 SYGVKD come from the germline V gene. The CDR3 consists of 12 residues.

Concerning this clonotype: This may arise from a read error, as a much more abundant clone is one base away. The DNA is omitted, as the CDR3 cannot be located on it reliably, and the CDR3 follows TCRdb's listing. CDR3 loop: CASSWGRGNGYAF. V and J are TRBV5-1 and TRBJ1-2. The CDR3 spans 13 amino acids, including both terminal residues. Per germline, CDR1 SGHRS and CDR2 YFSETQ.

A remark on this clonotype: A clone one base away is much larger, so this may be a read error. This chain uses TRBV20-1 with TRBJ2-5, with 8 nucleotides matching TRBD2. Germline V gene lookup returns CDR1 DFQATT and CDR2 SNEGSKA (reference sequence). This CDR3 has 15 residues. V gave up 5 bases and J gave up 4 bases; unmatched junction bases: 12. The CDR3 reads CSAHDRLAPRETQYF. The CDR3 DNA sequence: TGCAGTGCTCACGATCGACTAGCGCCACGAGAGACCCAGTACTTC.

This clonotype was seen a few times. The DNA of the CDR3 is TGTGCCAGCAGCTTAGTGGGGAGAATACAAGAGACCCAGTACTTC. As protein: CASSLVGRIQETQYF. The V and J genes are TRBV11-2 and TRBJ2-5; D is perhaps TRBD2 (5 bases). Germline CDR1 and CDR2: SGHAT and FQNNGV. The V gene lost 1 base and the J gene lost 2 bases, with 11 bases spanning the gap. The CDR3 consists of 15 residues. The full variable domain, with the rest looked up from reference TRBV11-2 and TRBJ2-5, is EAGVAQSPRYKIIEKRQSVAFWCNPISGHATLYWYQQILGQGPKLLIQFQNNGVVDDSQLPKDRFSAERLKGVDSTLKIQPAKLEDSAVYLCASSLVGRIQETQYFGPGTRLLVL.

This clonotype appeared a few times. The V gene is TRBV7-8, the J gene TRBJ2-7; TRBD1 matches 10 bases. CDR3 length: 13 residues. The junction had 3 bases not matched to a gene; V was cut back by 5 bases and J by 5 bases. Germline CDR1 and CDR2: SGHVS and FQNEAQ. CDR3 sequence: CASSTDRGHEQYF. In DNA form, the CDR3 reads TGTGCCAGCAGCACAGACAGGGGGCACGAGCAGTACTTC.

This clonotype showed up many times. The chain couples TRBV19 to TRBJ2-5; D possibly uses TRBD1 or TRBD2 (5 bases each). This CDR3 has 14 amino acids. Trimming removed 5 bases from V and 5 bases from J, with 15 bases in between. Germline lookup yields CDR1 LNHDA and CDR2 SQIVND (reference sequence). The CDR3 DNA sequence: TGTGCCAGTAGTTCGGGGACCTCGTCCGAGACCCAGTACTTC. This encodes CASSSGTSSETQYF. The full variable domain, with the rest looked up from reference TRBV19 and TRBJ2-5, is DGGITQSPKYLFRKEGQNVTLSCEQNLNHDAMYWYRQDPGQGLRLIYYSQIVNDFQKGDIAEGYSVSREKKESFPLTVTSAQKNPTAFYLCASSSGTSSETQYFGPGTRLLVL.